Listed here is a single TCR beta chain. It has no known antigen specificity. No much larger clonotype is one base removed from it; base qualities were not supplied. These data originate in a study of blood T cell repertoires in COVID-19 (dated by TCRdb to 2020 to 2021). In terms of the full investigation: Samples from collaborators originated in the United States, Italy and Spain and spanned both the acute and convalescent phases of COVID-19. The repertoires were made available in a free public database intended to serve as a resource for research on the immune response to SARS-CoV-2. Deeply sampled blood TCRbeta repertoires from subjects exposed to, actively infected with, or recovered from COVID-19 were included in the dataset. The material from the prospective study consisted of cDNA or gDNA derived from T cells, B-cell-depleted T cells, or PBMCs. The samples were drawn from the first 160 participants of the ongoing ImmuneRACE study and from over a thousand subjects provided by 6 global collaborators. Nearly every sample came with metadata listing a de-identified subject ID, COVID-19 status, age in years and sex. Where available, HLA class I and class II types were taken from metadata supplied by the sample provider and were not determined by assay-based typing.

The immunoSEQ Assay, a bias-controlled multiplex PCR, was used to amplify TCRbeta CDR3 regions from genomic DNA. The original methods were these. Nucleated cell counts per sample were estimated from amplification of reference gene primers within the assay. Sequence reads were collapsed and filtered to measure the absolute abundance of every unique TCRbeta CDR3 rearrangement. For each sample, productive Simpson clonality was calculated as the square root of Simpson's diversity index over productive rearrangements. Not all clones reach the TCRdb copy of this immuneACCESS table, which keeps in-frame sequences only. Checked studies attribute under half of the gap to unresolved V genes and leave the rest unexplained. Clone size and V and J calls were adopted from that table, with D and trimming inferred from the DNA. The table for this sample lists nearly 25,000 clones; 55% to 85% of them were counted only once. Together, the top ten hold approximately 40% of the sample.

Whole blood was collected in K2EDTA tubes by collaborating institutions according to the institutions' own protocols. For TCRbeta analysis, collaborator samples were shipped as frozen whole blood, as isolated PBMCs, or as DNA extracted from either sample type. The germline V gene (reference sequence) gives CDR1 as SEHNR and CDR2 as FQNEAQ. V and J are truncated by 1 base and 2 bases respectively, leaving an intervening sequence of 17 bases. The CDR3 sequence holds 17 residues, the cysteine and phenylalanine included. CDR3 DNA is the only sequence kept; it has 51 bases, read in frame from the first base. General findings and caveats noted by the study authors: The quantity of clinical and demographic metadata differed by source and by participant and was supplied without curation.

Sequenced material: peripheral blood. The rearrangement combines TRBV7-9 with TRBJ1-1, with the D gene uncertain. The sequence was obtained from a woman of 80 years or more with acute or convalescent COVID-19. The nucleotide sequence is given as TGTGCCAGCAGCTTAGGTTCACAGATTACCCTAAACACTGAAGCTTTCTTT. It translates as CASSLGSQITLNTEAFF.